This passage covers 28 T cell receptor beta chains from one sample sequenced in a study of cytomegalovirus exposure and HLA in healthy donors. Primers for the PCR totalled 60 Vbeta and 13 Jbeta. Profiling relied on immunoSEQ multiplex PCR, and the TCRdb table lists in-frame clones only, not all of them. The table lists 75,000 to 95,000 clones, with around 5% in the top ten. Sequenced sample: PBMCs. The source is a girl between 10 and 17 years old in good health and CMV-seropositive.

CDR3 loop: CASSPGNSASDTQYF. CDR3 nucleotide sequence: TGTGCCAGCAGCCCAGGGAACAGCGCATCAGATACGCAGTATTTT. This rearrangement joins TRBV7-3 to TRBJ2-3, with a possible D match to TRBD1 (5 bases). Germline CDR1 SGHTA, CDR2 FQGTGA. V was cut by 5 bases and J by 4 bases, with 16 bases left in between. The CDR3 is 15 amino acids.

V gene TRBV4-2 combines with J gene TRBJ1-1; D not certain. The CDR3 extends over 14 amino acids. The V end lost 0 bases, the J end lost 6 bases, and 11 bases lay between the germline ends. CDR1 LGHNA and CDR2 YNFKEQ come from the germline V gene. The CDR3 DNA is TGTGCCAGCAGCCAAGATAGAGCGGTCTCTGAAGCTTTCTTT. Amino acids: CASSQDRAVSEAFF.

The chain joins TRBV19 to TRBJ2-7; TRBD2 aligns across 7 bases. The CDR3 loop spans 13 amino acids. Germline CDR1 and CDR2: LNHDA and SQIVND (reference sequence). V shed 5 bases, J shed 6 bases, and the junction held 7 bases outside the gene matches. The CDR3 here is CASSAGRGFEQYV. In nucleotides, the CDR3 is TGTGCCAGTAGTGCGGGGAGGGGATTCGAGCAGTACGTC.

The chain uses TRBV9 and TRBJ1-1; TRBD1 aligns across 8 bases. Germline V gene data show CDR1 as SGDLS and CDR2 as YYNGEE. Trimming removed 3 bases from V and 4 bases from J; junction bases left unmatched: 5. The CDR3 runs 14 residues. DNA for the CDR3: TGTGCCAGCAGCGGGGGGACAGGCGGCACTGAAGCTTTCTTT. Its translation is CASSGGTGGTEAFF.

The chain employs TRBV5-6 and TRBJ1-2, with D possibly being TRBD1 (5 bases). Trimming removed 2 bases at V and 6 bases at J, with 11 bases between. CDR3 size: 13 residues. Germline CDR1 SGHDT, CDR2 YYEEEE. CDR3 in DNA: TGTGCCAGCAGCTTAAAGGGGATAAATGGCTACACCTTC. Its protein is CASSLKGINGYTF.

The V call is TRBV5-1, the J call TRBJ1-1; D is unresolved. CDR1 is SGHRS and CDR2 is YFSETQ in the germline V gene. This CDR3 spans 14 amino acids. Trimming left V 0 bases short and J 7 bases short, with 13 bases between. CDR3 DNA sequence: TGCGCCAGCAGCTTGGATACCGCCGCGGGTGAAGCTTTCTTT. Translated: CASSLDTAAGEAFF.

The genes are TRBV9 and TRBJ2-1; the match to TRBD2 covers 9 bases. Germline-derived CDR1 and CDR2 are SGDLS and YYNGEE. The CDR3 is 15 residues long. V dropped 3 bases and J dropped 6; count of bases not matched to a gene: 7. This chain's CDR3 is CASSDNAGGVNEQFF. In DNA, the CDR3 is TGTGCCAGCAGCGACAATGCGGGGGGGGTCAATGAGCAGTTCTTC.

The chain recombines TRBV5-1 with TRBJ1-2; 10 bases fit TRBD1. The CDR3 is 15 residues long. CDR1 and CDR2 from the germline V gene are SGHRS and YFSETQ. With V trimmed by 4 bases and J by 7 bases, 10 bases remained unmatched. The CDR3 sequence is CASSATTGGASGYTF. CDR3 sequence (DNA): TGCGCCAGCAGCGCAACGACAGGGGGCGCGTCTGGCTACACCTTC.

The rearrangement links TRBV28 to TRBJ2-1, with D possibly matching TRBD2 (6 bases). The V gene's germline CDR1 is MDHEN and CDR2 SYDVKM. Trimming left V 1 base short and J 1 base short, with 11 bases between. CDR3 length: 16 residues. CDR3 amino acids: CASSLLAGTSYNEQFF. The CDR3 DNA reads TGTGCCAGCAGTTTATTGGCGGGGACGTCCTACAATGAGCAGTTCTTC.

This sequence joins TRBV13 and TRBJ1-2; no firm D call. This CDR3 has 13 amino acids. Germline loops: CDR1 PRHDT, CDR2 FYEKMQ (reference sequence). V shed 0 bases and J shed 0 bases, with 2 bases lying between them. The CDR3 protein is CASSLGSNYGYTF. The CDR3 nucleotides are TGTGCCAGCAGCTTAGGCTCTAACTATGGCTACACCTTC.

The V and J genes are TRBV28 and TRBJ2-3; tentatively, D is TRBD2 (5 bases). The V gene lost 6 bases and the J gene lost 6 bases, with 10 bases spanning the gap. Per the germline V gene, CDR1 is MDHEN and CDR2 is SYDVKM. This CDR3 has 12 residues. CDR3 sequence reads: CASSLPGDTQYF. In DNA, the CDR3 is TGTGCCAGCAGCCTTCCGGGGGATACGCAGTATTTT.

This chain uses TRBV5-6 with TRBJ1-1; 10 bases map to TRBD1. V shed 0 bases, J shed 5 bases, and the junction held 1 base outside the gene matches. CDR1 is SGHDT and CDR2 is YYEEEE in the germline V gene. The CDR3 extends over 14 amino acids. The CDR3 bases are TGTGCCAGCAGCTTGGGGACAGGGGGGACTGAAGCTTTCTTT. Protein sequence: CASSLGTGGTEAFF.

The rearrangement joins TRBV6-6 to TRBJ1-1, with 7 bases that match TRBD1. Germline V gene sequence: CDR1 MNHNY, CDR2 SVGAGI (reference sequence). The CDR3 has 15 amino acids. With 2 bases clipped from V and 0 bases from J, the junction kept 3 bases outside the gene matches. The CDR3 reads CASSYRDRVNTEAFF. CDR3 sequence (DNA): TGTGCCAGCAGTTACCGGGACAGAGTGAACACTGAAGCTTTCTTT.

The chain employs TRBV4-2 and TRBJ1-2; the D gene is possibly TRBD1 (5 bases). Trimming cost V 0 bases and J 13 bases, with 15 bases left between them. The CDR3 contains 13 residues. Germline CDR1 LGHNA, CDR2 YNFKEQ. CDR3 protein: CASSQDPSRALTF. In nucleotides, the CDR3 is TGTGCCAGCAGCCAAGATCCCTCCAGGGCTCTCACCTTC.

CDR3 residues: CASSLILGDGYTF. The CDR3 nucleotides are TGTGCCAGCAGCCTGATTCTGGGCGATGGCTACACCTTC. The chain uses TRBV7-3 and TRBJ1-2, with D unresolved. Germline values: CDR1 SGHTA, CDR2 FQGTGA. The CDR3 contains 13 residues. V lost 5 bases, J lost 6 bases, and 13 bases lay in between.

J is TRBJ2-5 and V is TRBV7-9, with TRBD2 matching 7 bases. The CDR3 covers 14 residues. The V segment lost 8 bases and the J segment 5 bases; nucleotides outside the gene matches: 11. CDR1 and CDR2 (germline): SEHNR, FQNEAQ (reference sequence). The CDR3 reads CASVRTAGRETQYF. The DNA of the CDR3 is TGTGCCAGCGTGCGAACAGCGGGGAGGGAGACCCAGTACTTC.

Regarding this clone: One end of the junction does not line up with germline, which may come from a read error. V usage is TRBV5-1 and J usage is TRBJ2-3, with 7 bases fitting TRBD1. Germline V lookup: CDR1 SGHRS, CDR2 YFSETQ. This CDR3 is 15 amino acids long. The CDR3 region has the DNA TGCGCCAGCAGCCTCGACAGGGTAAGAACAGATAAGCAGTATTTT. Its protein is CASSLDRVRTDKQYF.

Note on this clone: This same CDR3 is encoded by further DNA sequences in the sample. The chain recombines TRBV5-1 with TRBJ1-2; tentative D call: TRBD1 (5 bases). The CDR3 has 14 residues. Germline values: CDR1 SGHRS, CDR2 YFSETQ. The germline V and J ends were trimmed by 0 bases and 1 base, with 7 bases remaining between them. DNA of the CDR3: TGCGCCAGCAGCTTGGACAGGCTTAACTATGGCTACACCTTC. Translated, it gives CASSLDRLNYGYTF. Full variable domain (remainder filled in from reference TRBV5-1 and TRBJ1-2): KAGVTQTPRYLIKTRGQQVTLSCSPISGHRSVSWYQQTPGQGLQFLFEYFSETQRNKGNFPGRFSGRQFSNSRSEMNVSTLELGDSALYLCASSLDRLNYGYTFGSGTRLTVV.

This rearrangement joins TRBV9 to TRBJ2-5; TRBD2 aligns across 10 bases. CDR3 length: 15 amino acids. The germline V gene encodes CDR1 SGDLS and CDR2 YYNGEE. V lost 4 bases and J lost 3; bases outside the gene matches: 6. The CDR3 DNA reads TGTGCCAGCAGCACCCGGACTAGCGGCAAAGAGACCCAGTACTTC. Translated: CASSTRTSGKETQYF. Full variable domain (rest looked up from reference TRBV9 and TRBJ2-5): DSGVTQTPKHLITATGQRVTLRCSPRSGDLSVYWYQQSLDQGLQFLIQYYNGEERAKGNILERFSAQQFPDLHSELNLSSLELGDSALYFCASSTRTSGKETQYFGPGTRLLVL.

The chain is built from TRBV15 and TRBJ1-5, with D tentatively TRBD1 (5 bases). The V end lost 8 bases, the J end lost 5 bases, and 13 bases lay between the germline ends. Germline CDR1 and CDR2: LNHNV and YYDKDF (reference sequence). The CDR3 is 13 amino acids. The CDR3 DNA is TGTGCCACCGCCAGGGCAATTGATCAGCCCCAGCATTTT. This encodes CATARAIDQPQHF.

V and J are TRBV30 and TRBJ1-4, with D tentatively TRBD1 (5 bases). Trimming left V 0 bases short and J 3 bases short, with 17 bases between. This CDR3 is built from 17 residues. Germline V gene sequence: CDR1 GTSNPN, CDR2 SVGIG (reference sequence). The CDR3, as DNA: TGTGCCTGGAGTGTTTCCACGAACCCCAGGGCTAATGAAAAACTGTTTTTT. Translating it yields CAWSVSTNPRANEKLFF. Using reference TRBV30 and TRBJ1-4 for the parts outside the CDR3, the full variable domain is SQTIHQWPATLVQPVGSPLSLECTVEGTSNPNLYWYRQAAGRGLQLLFYSVGIGQISSEVPQNLSASRPQDRQFILSSKKLLLSDSGFYLCAWSVSTNPRANEKLFFGSGTQLSVL.

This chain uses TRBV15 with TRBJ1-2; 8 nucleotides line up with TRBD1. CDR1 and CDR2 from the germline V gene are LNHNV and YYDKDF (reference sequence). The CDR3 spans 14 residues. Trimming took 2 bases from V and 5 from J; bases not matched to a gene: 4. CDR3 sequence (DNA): TGTGCCACCAGCAGAATGGACAGGGATTATGGCTACACCTTC. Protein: CATSRMDRDYGYTF.

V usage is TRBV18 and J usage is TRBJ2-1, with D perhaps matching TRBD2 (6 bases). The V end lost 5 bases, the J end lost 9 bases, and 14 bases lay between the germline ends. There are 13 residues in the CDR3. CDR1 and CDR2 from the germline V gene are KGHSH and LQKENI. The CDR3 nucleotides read TGTGCCAGCTCAGCGAGCGGGTGGCGTGAGCAGTTCTTC. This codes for CASSASGWREQFF.

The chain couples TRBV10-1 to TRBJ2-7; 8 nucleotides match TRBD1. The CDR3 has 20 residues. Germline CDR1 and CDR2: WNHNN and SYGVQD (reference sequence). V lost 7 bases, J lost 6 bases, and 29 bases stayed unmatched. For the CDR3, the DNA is TGCGCCAGCACCCGAGTCGGGACAGGCGATCGTGGCCCCTACGAGGGCGAGCAGTACGTC. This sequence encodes CASTRVGTGDRGPYEGEQYV.

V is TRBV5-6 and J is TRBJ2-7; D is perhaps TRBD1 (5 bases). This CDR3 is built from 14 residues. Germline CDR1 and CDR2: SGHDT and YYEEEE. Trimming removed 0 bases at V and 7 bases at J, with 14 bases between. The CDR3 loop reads CASSLDRGLGEQYF. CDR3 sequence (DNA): TGTGCCAGCAGCTTGGATAGGGGATTGGGGGAGCAGTACTTC.

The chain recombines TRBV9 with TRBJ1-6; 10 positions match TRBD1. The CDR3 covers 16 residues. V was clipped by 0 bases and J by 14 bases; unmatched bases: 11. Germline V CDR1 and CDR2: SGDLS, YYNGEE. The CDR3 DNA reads TGTGCCAGCAGCGTAGCCGGGACAGGGGAGACTTCGGCCCTCCACTTT. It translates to CASSVAGTGETSALHF. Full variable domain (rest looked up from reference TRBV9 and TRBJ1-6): DSGVTQTPKHLITATGQRVTLRCSPRSGDLSVYWYQQSLDQGLQFLIQYYNGEERAKGNILERFSAQQFPDLHSELNLSSLELGDSALYFCASSVAGTGETSALHFGNGTRLTVT.

CDR3 DNA: TGTGCCAGCAGCTTGGGGAGGTCGAGCACCGGGGAGCTGTTTTTT. Protein product: CASSLGRSSTGELFF. The V and J genes are TRBV5-6 and TRBJ2-2, with D possibly matching TRBD2 (5 bases). Per germline, CDR1 SGHDT and CDR2 YYEEEE. The V gene lost 0 bases and the J gene lost 4 bases, with 10 bases spanning the gap. The CDR3 covers 15 residues. The whole variable domain, remainder taken from reference TRBV5-6 and TRBJ2-2, is DAGVTQSPTHLIKTRGQQVTLRCSPKSGHDTVSWYQQALGQGPQFIFQYYEEEERQRGNFPDRFSGHQFPNYSSELNVNALLLGDSALYLCASSLGRSSTGELFFGEGSRLTVL.

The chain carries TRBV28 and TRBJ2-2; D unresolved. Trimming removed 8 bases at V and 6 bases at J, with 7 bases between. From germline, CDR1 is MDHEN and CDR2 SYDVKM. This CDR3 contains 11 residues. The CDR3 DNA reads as TGTGCCAGCTACTTAGCCGGGGAGCTGTTTTTT. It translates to CASYLAGELFF.